The text below deals with one T cell receptor (beta chain). TCRdb's copy holds only in-frame clones and misses some; the assay was immunoSEQ multiplex PCR. The profile shows approximately 68,000 clones, about nine tenths of them singletons. These data come from a study of T cell changes during pregnancy in multiple sclerosis. The V segment lost 8 bases and the J segment 5 bases; nucleotides outside the gene matches: 10. The CDR3 is made up of 14 amino acids. In germline, CDR1 is ENHRY, CDR2 SYGVKD. The sample here was peripheral blood, taken in the third trimester of pregnancy. This clonotype was sampled from a female donor in good health, enrolled as a control in a pregnancy study. This chain connects TRBV10-3 to TRBJ2-3; 7 positions match TRBD1. In nucleotides, the CDR3 is TGTGCCATCCGGGAAGGGGGCGGTGGAGATACGCAGTATTTT. Translation gives CAIREGGGGDTQYF.